A single sample gave rise to the 28 T cell receptor beta chains below, sequenced in a study of blood T cell repertoires in COVID-19. Profiling relied on immunoSEQ multiplex PCR, and the TCRdb table lists in-frame clones only, not all of them. The sample contains 150,000 or so clones, over 75% of which appear only once. Sequences were obtained from peripheral blood. Source of these receptors: a human donor in a cohort sampled during active COVID-19.

The rearrangement uses TRBV19 and TRBJ1-2; no definite D call. The V gene's germline CDR1 is LNHDA and CDR2 SQIVND (reference sequence). CDR3 length equals 14 residues. The ends were cut back, 4 bases at V and 6 bases at J, with 15 bases in the middle. CDR3 in DNA: TGTGCCAGTAGTAGCTCGAATGGGCCTCATGGCTACACCTTC. It encodes CASSSSNGPHGYTF.

This chain connects TRBV14 to TRBJ2-7; 7 nucleotides line up with TRBD2. The germline CDR1 and CDR2 sequences are SGHDN and FVKESK. The CDR3 has 16 amino acids. Trimming removed 4 bases from V and 3 bases from J; junction bases left unmatched: 12. The CDR3 coding sequence is TGTGCCAGCAGCCGCACTCGGGGGGTTAGGGACTACGAGCAGTACTTC. This codes for CASSRTRGVRDYEQYF. Full variable domain (remainder filled in from reference TRBV14 and TRBJ2-7): EAGVTQFPSHSVIEKGQTVTLRCDPISGHDNLYWYRRVMGKEIKFLLHFVKESKQDESGMPNNRFLAERTGGTYSTLKVQPAELEDSGVYFCASSRTRGVRDYEQYFGPGTRLTVT.

The chain uses TRBV3-1 (or the pseudogene TRBV3-2) and TRBJ2-7; 9 positions agree with TRBD2. The CDR3 has 16 amino acids. Looked up from germline, CDR1 is LGHDT and CDR2 is YNNKEL (reference sequence). Trimming removed 3 bases from V and 2 bases from J; junction bases left unmatched: 8. In nucleotides, the CDR3 is TGTGCCAGCAGCCACCTACTAGCGGGTTTTACCTACGAGCAGTACTTC. Its translation: CASSHLLAGFTYEQYF.

The genes are TRBV11-3 and TRBJ2-2; TRBD1 aligns across 9 bases. The CDR3 sequence is 15 residues long. Trimming removed 6 bases from V and 1 base from J; junction bases left unmatched: 3. The germline gives CDR1 SGHNT, CDR2 YENEEA. The CDR3: CASRQDRGNTGELFF. CDR3 bases: TGTGCCAGCAGGCAGGACAGGGGGAACACCGGGGAGCTGTTTTTT.

V is TRBV14 and J is TRBJ1-6; 7 bases match TRBD1. This CDR3 comprises 14 residues. V lost 3 bases, J lost 10 bases, and 6 bases stayed unmatched. Germline V CDR1 and CDR2: SGHDN, FVKESK. CDR3 in amino acids: CASSQTGLSSPLHF. CDR3 coding DNA: TGTGCCAGCAGCCAGACAGGGCTGTCCTCACCCCTCCACTTT. The complete variable domain, with remaining parts taken from reference TRBV14 and TRBJ1-6, reads EAGVTQFPSHSVIEKGQTVTLRCDPISGHDNLYWYRRVMGKEIKFLLHFVKESKQDESGMPNNRFLAERTGGTYSTLKVQPAELEDSGVYFCASSQTGLSSPLHFGNGTRLTVT.

This chain uses TRBV2 with TRBJ2-2; weak D call: TRBD1 (6 bases). The CDR3 runs 11 residues. Germline V lookup: CDR1 SNHLY, CDR2 FYNNEI. V was trimmed by 8 bases and J by 9 bases, leaving 10 bases between them. CDR3 sequence reads: CASGGHRELFF. The DNA for the CDR3 is TGTGCCAGCGGGGGCCACCGGGAGCTGTTTTTT.

The chain combines TRBV15 with TRBJ2-7, with no clear D. The V end was cut by 5 bases, the J end by 0 bases, with 5 bases between. CDR1 is LNHNV, CDR2 YYDKDF, per germline (reference sequence). The CDR3 spans 12 residues. The CDR3 reads CATSPSSYEQYV. The DNA of the CDR3 is TGTGCCACCAGCCCGAGCTCCTACGAGCAGTACGTC.

The rearrangement uses TRBV7-2 and TRBJ2-1, with D perhaps matching TRBD2 (5 bases). Germline V gene lookup returns CDR1 SGHTA and CDR2 FQGNSA. V lost 1 base to trimming and J lost 7 bases, with 14 bases between them. The CDR3 loop spans 15 amino acids. The CDR3 here is CASSLGASPLNEQFF. CDR3 nucleotide sequence: TGTGCCAGCAGCTTAGGGGCTAGCCCCTTAAATGAGCAGTTCTTC.

V is TRBV19 and J is TRBJ2-5; 10 bases are a match to TRBD1. The CDR3 spans 14 residues. V lost 4 bases and J lost 4; bases outside the gene matches: 3. The germline V gene encodes CDR1 LNHDA and CDR2 SQIVND (reference sequence). CDR3 in DNA: TGTGCCAGTAGTAGCCGGGACAGGGGAGAGACCCAGTACTTC. Its translation is CASSSRDRGETQYF.

This sequence joins TRBV4-2 and TRBJ2-7; 9 positions match TRBD1. The CDR3 spans 12 residues. The germline CDR1 and CDR2 sequences are LGHNA and YNFKEQ. V shed 8 bases, J shed 5 bases, and the junction held 4 bases outside the gene matches. The CDR3 loop is CASGTGSHEQYF. As DNA, the CDR3 is TGTGCCAGCGGGACAGGGTCACACGAGCAGTACTTC.

The V gene is TRBV30, the J gene TRBJ2-3, with 9 bases fitting TRBD2. Losses at the gene ends were 1 base for V and 7 bases for J; bases not matched to a gene: 6. This CDR3 is 14 amino acids long. The V gene's germline CDR1 is GTSNPN and CDR2 SVGIG (reference sequence). CDR3 residues: CAWSAVAGDHTQYF. As DNA, the CDR3 is TGTGCCTGGAGTGCGGTAGCGGGAGATCATACGCAGTATTTT.

The CDR3 loop is CASSFRPTDTQYF. CDR3 DNA: TGCGCCAGCAGCTTCAGGCCCACAGATACGCAGTATTTT. The gene calls are TRBV5-1 and TRBJ2-3; no reliable D call. Germline V gene data show CDR1 as SGHRS and CDR2 as YFSETQ. The V end was cut by 2 bases, the J end by 2 bases, with 6 bases between. The CDR3 contains 13 residues.

The chain couples TRBV5-8 to TRBJ2-1; a weak D match, TRBD2 (6 bases). This CDR3 has 15 residues. V shed 4 bases and J shed 4 bases, with 15 bases lying between them. CDR1 SGHTS and CDR2 YDEGEE come from the germline V gene. The CDR3 loop reads CASSPSGGLYNEQFF. In DNA form, the CDR3 reads TGTGCCAGCAGCCCAAGCGGAGGGCTTTACAATGAGCAGTTCTTC.

The gene calls are TRBV9 and TRBJ2-5; 7 nucleotides match TRBD1. There are 14 residues in the CDR3. V lost 4 bases, J lost 4 bases, and 7 bases stayed unmatched. Germline CDR1 SGDLS, CDR2 YYNGEE. In DNA, the CDR3 is TGTGCCAGCAGCCCGAGACAGGGCAGAGAGACCCAGTACTTC. Amino acid sequence: CASSPRQGRETQYF.

The chain has TRBV27 and TRBJ2-1; 16 bases are shared with TRBD2. The germline V gene encodes CDR1 MNHEY and CDR2 SMNVEV (reference sequence). Trimming took 3 bases from V and 6 from J; bases not matched to a gene: 5. This CDR3 region has 17 residues. The CDR3 DNA follows: TGTGCCAGCAGTTTCCAGGGACTAGCGGGGGGGGGCAATGAGCAGTTCTTC. Protein: CASSFQGLAGGGNEQFF.

This clone occurred once. The chain is built from TRBV5-1 and TRBJ2-7; D is perhaps TRBD2 (6 bases). Germline V gives CDR1 SGHRS, CDR2 YFSETQ. The CDR3 is 14 amino acids. V was shortened by 2 bases and J by 6 bases, with 15 bases between the two germline ends. CDR3 in DNA: TGCGCCAGCAGCTTCCGGGACTCCCCAGGCGAGCAGTACTTC. It yields the protein CASSFRDSPGEQYF.

V and J are TRBV15 and TRBJ1-2; the D gene is possibly TRBD1 (6 bases). V was clipped by 6 bases and J by 5 bases, with 19 bases between them. CDR1 is LNHNV, CDR2 YYDKDF, per germline (reference sequence). This CDR3 contains 15 residues. The CDR3 reads CATSREQGITYGYTF. CDR3 nucleotides: TGTGCCACCAGTCGCGAACAGGGTATAACGTATGGCTACACCTTC.

The genes are TRBV25-1 and TRBJ2-2; 7 bases map to TRBD2. Germline CDR1 is MGHDK and CDR2 is SYGVNS. The trim removed 1 base at V and 0 bases at J, leaving 2 bases unmatched. The length of the CDR3 is 16 residues. The CDR3, as DNA: TGTGCCAGCAGTGAATTGGGGGGGACGAACACCGGGGAGCTGTTTTTT. It yields the protein CASSELGGTNTGELFF. Full variable domain (remainder filled in from reference TRBV25-1 and TRBJ2-2): EADIYQTPRYLVIGTGKKITLECSQTMGHDKMYWYQQDPGMELHLIHYSYGVNSTEKGDLSSESTVSRIRTEHFPLTLESARPSHTSQYLCASSELGGTNTGELFFGEGSRLTVL.

V and J are TRBV19 and TRBJ2-2; 9 positions match TRBD1. The CDR3 is 15 amino acids. J was trimmed by 6 bases and V by 1 base; bases with no gene match: 3. CDR1 is LNHDA and CDR2 is SQIVND in the germline V gene (reference sequence). This CDR3 is CASSIVTGGPGELFF. CDR3 bases: TGTGCCAGTAGTATAGTGACAGGGGGGCCCGGGGAGCTGTTTTTT.

This clone was recorded once. Other nucleotide sequences in the sample specify the same CDR3. The chain joins TRBV7-2 to TRBJ1-1; unclear D gene. V lost 5 bases and J lost 4, with 11 bases in between. Germline V gene lookup returns CDR1 SGHTA and CDR2 FQGNSA. CDR3 length equals 13 residues. The CDR3 loop is CASSLARGTEAFF. CDR3 sequence (DNA): TGTGCCAGCAGCCTTGCCCGGGGCACTGAAGCTTTCTTT.

This sequence joins TRBV5-5 and TRBJ2-2; D is unclear. V shed 7 bases and J shed 6 bases, with 16 bases lying between them. The CDR3 extends over 14 amino acids. The germline V gene encodes CDR1 SGHKS and CDR2 YYEKEE (reference sequence). The CDR3 nucleotides are TGTGCCAGCGCCCTTGCCCCGCGGTCCGGGGAGCTGTTTTTT. Its protein is CASALAPRSGELFF.

The gene calls are TRBV7-2 and TRBJ1-3, with unresolved D. Germline lookup yields CDR1 SGHTA and CDR2 FQGNSA. CDR3 length equals 15 residues. V shed 5 bases and J shed 0 bases, with 11 bases lying between them. The CDR3 DNA follows: TGTGCCAGCAGCACCCGACTAGCCTCTGGAAACACCATATATTTT. This gives the protein CASSTRLASGNTIYF. Together with reference TRBV7-2 and TRBJ1-3, the CDR3 gives the full variable domain: GAGVSQSPSNKVTEKGKDVELRCDPISGHTALYWYRQSLGQGLEFLIYFQGNSAPDKSGLPSDRFSAERTGGSVSTLTIQRTQQEDSAVYLCASSTRLASGNTIYFGEGSWLTVV.

The V and J genes are TRBV5-1 and TRBJ2-7, with 9 bases that match TRBD1. The V gene end was trimmed by 3 bases and the J gene end by 5 bases; junction bases not matched to a gene: 6. The CDR3 has 14 residues. Germline assignment: CDR1 SGHRS and CDR2 YFSETQ. The CDR3 protein is CASSSGTGYNEQYF. CDR3 DNA sequence: TGCGCCAGCAGCTCCGGGACAGGGTACAACGAGCAGTACTTC.

The count of this clone is one. This chain connects TRBV9 to TRBJ2-6; 8 nucleotides match TRBD2. CDR3 length: 16 amino acids. The germline gives CDR1 SGDLS, CDR2 YYNGEE. Trimming took 4 bases from V and 5 from J; bases not matched to a gene: 8. This chain's CDR3 is CASSPRGGDRANVLTF. In nucleotides, the CDR3 is TGTGCCAGCAGCCCACGGGGGGGGGATCGGGCCAACGTCCTGACTTTC.

The chain is built from TRBV5-1 and TRBJ2-2; 12 bases match TRBD2. Unmatched junction bases numbered 4, after V lost 0 bases and J lost 4 bases. Germline V gene data show CDR1 as SGHRS and CDR2 as YFSETQ. The CDR3 covers 17 residues. The CDR3 protein is CASSLVLAGGVTGELFF. The CDR3, as DNA: TGCGCCAGCAGCTTGGTTCTAGCGGGAGGGGTCACCGGGGAGCTGTTTTTT.

The chain employs TRBV19 and TRBJ1-6, with D perhaps matching TRBD1 (5 bases). Trimming pared 6 bases from V and 7 bases from J, leaving 13 bases between. The CDR3 is 14 amino acids. CDR1 is LNHDA and CDR2 is SQIVND in the germline V gene (reference sequence). In DNA form, the CDR3 reads TGTGCCAGTAGGCAGACCGGGGGAAATTCACCCCTCCACTTT. Translation gives CASRQTGGNSPLHF. The complete variable domain, with remaining parts taken from reference TRBV19 and TRBJ1-6, reads DGGITQSPKYLFRKEGQNVTLSCEQNLNHDAMYWYRQDPGQGLRLIYYSQIVNDFQKGDIAEGYSVSREKKESFPLTVTSAQKNPTAFYLCASRQTGGNSPLHFGNGTRLTVT.

Here the CDR3 reads CASSWQGAGYNEQFF. The CDR3 bases are TGTGCCAGCAGTTGGCAGGGGGCAGGGTACAATGAGCAGTTCTTC. V gene TRBV6-2 or TRBV6-3 combines with J gene TRBJ2-1, with 8 positions matching TRBD1. The junction had 6 bases not matched to a gene; V was cut back by 4 bases and J by 4 bases. CDR1 and CDR2 from the germline V gene are MNHEY and SVGEGT. CDR3 length equals 15 residues.

The V and J genes are TRBV5-1 and TRBJ2-7, with D maybe TRBD1 (6 bases). This CDR3 comprises 13 residues. V was clipped by 4 bases and J by 0 bases, with 8 bases between them. Germline V gene sequence: CDR1 SGHRS, CDR2 YFSETQ. Written as DNA, the CDR3 is TGCGCCAGCAGCCTACAGGGCTCCTACGAGCAGTACTTC. Amino acids: CASSLQGSYEQYF.